A single sample is the source of the 6 T cell receptor beta chains below, sequenced in a study of blood T cell repertoires in COVID-19. Profiling relied on immunoSEQ multiplex PCR, and the TCRdb table lists in-frame clones only, not all of them. The sample shows about 90,000 clones, around 94% of them seen only once. Sequenced input: peripheral blood. The receptors were gathered from a woman in her fifties or sixties with active COVID-19.

This sequence joins TRBV9 and TRBJ1-3; D is ambiguous. The ends were cut back, 3 bases at V and 0 bases at J, with 7 bases in the middle. In germline, CDR1 is SGDLS, CDR2 YYNGEE. This CDR3 comprises 14 residues. The CDR3 reads CASSALNSGNTIYF. The CDR3 DNA sequence: TGTGCCAGCAGCGCCCTAAACTCTGGAAACACCATATATTTT.

The chain uses TRBV27 and TRBJ2-3; weak D call: TRBD1 (6 bases). The CDR3 runs to 13 residues. Trimming cost V 4 bases and J 8 bases, with 13 bases left between them. Germline lookup yields CDR1 MNHEY and CDR2 SMNVEV (reference sequence). CDR3 in amino acids: CASSSDSSGTQYF. The CDR3 region has the DNA TGTGCCAGCAGTTCGGACAGCTCGGGTACGCAGTATTTT.

This rearrangement joins TRBV9 to TRBJ1-3; 11 bases are shared with TRBD1. This CDR3 has 15 residues. The V gene end was trimmed by 5 bases and the J gene end by 2 bases; junction bases not matched to a gene: 3. CDR1 is SGDLS, CDR2 YYNGEE, per germline. The CDR3 bases are TGTGCCAGCAGAGGGACAGGGGGTGCTGGAAACACCATATATTTT. It encodes CASRGTGGAGNTIYF. The whole variable domain, remainder taken from reference TRBV9 and TRBJ1-3, is DSGVTQTPKHLITATGQRVTLRCSPRSGDLSVYWYQQSLDQGLQFLIQYYNGEERAKGNILERFSAQQFPDLHSELNLSSLELGDSALYFCASRGTGGAGNTIYFGEGSWLTVV.

This chain connects TRBV18 to TRBJ2-1; D perhaps matches TRBD2 (6 bases). The germline gives CDR1 KGHSH, CDR2 LQKENI. The CDR3 is made up of 15 amino acids. The V end was cut by 0 bases, the J end by 3 bases, with 9 bases between. CDR3 region: CASSPPRTNYNEQFF. The CDR3 nucleotides are TGTGCCAGCTCACCACCACGGACTAACTACAATGAGCAGTTCTTC.

The genes are TRBV28 and TRBJ2-5; D unresolved. V lost 3 bases, J lost 8 bases, and 13 bases lay in between. Per the germline V gene, CDR1 is MDHEN and CDR2 is SYDVKM. The CDR3 contains 13 residues. This chain's CDR3 is CASSFRQPQTQYF. In DNA, the CDR3 is TGTGCCAGCAGTTTCAGGCAGCCTCAAACCCAGTACTTC. Based on the CDR3 plus reference TRBV28 and TRBJ2-5, the full variable domain is DVKVTQSSRYLVKRTGEKVFLECVQDMDHENMFWYRQDPGLGLRLIYFSYDVKMKEKGDIPEGYSVSREKKERFSLILESASTNQTSMYLCASSFRQPQTQYFGPGTRLLVL.

In its sample, this clone was seen once. The chain carries TRBV14 and TRBJ1-3; D call uncertain. Looked up from germline, CDR1 is SGHDN and CDR2 is FVKESK. The V and J ends lost 4 bases and 2 bases respectively, with 12 bases between them. The CDR3 has 15 amino acids. The CDR3, as DNA: TGTGCCAGCAGCCCCAGGCATTCTGCTGGAAACACCATATATTTT. Translating gives CASSPRHSAGNTIYF. The whole variable domain, remainder taken from reference TRBV14 and TRBJ1-3, is EAGVTQFPSHSVIEKGQTVTLRCDPISGHDNLYWYRRVMGKEIKFLLHFVKESKQDESGMPNNRFLAERTGGTYSTLKVQPAELEDSGVYFCASSPRHSAGNTIYFGEGSWLTVV.